This T cell receptor (beta chain) was sequenced during a study of cytomegalovirus exposure and HLA in healthy donors (TCRdb year 2017). Context from the whole study: An earlier analysis of 587 of the donors reported 276 Gb of sequence data and 117 million unique TCR beta sequences obtained from 180 million or so T cells. A separate validation cohort of 90 to 150 different subjects was used in addition to the roughly 620-subject first cohort. The study was designed to test whether signatures of past pathogen exposure could be identified by cataloging public T cell receptors. Rather than using new phenotypic data, the later analysis identified candidate immune exposures from TCR beta sequences and from how often those sequences occurred across donors. The number of donors typed differed by locus, with 629-630 for A, B, C, DRB1 and DQB1, roughly 520 for DQA1, 600 to 610 for DPA1, and around 450 for DPB1. Alongside the repertoire data, information on donor age, sex, ethnicity and CMV serostatus was compiled. To decide whether each TCR beta V gene segment behaved as functional or pseudogenic, an earlier analysis of fewer than 750 of the donors relied on high-throughput TCR beta sequencing. A few DR-DQ haplotypes were treated as single units for association and clustering because of strong linkage in the cohort. HLA typing covered class I and class II loci at four-digit resolution. To study patterns of TCR occurrence, a later analysis re-analyzed previously published TCR beta repertoires from several hundred donors and added high-resolution HLA genotyping. The T cell repertoires of several hundred subjects were profiled by immunosequencing and related to cytomegalovirus serostatus. Around 300 gigabases of sequencing data and 70 million to 100 million unique TCR sequences were included in an early release covering about 600 HLA-typed donors. Across under 500 genotyped donors of the cohort, an average of roughly 230,000 unique TCR beta nucleotide sequences per donor were sequenced, and approximately 17% of those sequences were non-productive. Genome-wide SNP genotypes for about three fifths of the 666 donors were used in a later genetic analysis, which treated that subset as a discovery cohort. Of the 350 to 450 genotyped donors, 65% to 90% fell in the genetic ancestry cluster associated with self-reported Caucasian donors. Every discovery cohort repertoire had been produced on one sequencing platform. To predict cytomegalovirus infection status, the study brought together high-throughput TCR immunosequencing, statistical association of individual TCRs with disease status, and machine learning.

What the study reported, not specific to this receptor: A later analysis reported that several top co-occurrence clusters appeared linked to parvovirus B19, influenza, CMV and Epstein-Barr virus. In a later genetic analysis, a missense DCLRE1C variant was associated with V-gene and J-gene trimming of TCR beta chains, and the association was replicated in an independent cohort. According to the authors, the approach could potentially be generalized to other disease states and immunological phenotypes. A few of the identified cytomegalovirus-associated TCR beta chains were confirmed in vitro to be specific for cytomegalovirus antigens. Only TCR beta chains were sequenced in this cohort, and the absence of alpha or paired-chain data limited detectable features. Linkage disequilibrium might explain the correlated functional status among segregating V segments, but an unknown experimental factor could not be excluded. Roughly uniform sequencing depth across donors was assumed in presence/absence analyses, although this assumption may not hold. A total of fewer than 200 TCR beta chains were listed by the study as associated with cytomegalovirus. Because counts were too low, some 17 rarely observed V segments, including chromosome 9 orphons, were excluded from the earlier analysis of a few hundred of the donors. A further reported finding was that TCR beta sequences accurately predicted the HLA-A and HLA-B alleles for most subjects in the first cohort. In both the original and validation cohorts, the classifier was reported to diagnose cytomegalovirus status with high specificity and sensitivity. In an earlier analysis of approximately 590 of the donors, most TCR beta V segments appeared in productive rearrangements about 87% or about 30% of the time, broadly matching IMGT annotations. Most TCR sequences were seen in very few donors, while some public TCRs were found in many individuals. In a later analysis, most CMV-associated TCR beta chains were found to appear HLA-restricted, with HLA associations seemingly driven largely by CMV exposure. According to a later analysis, TCR association rates differed among HLA loci, with DRB1 alleles showing the most associated TCRs and HLA-C alleles showing the fewest. According to a later genetic analysis, donors in an Asian-associated ancestry cluster had fewer N-insertions in productive TCRs than the approximately 670-donor mean. Assigning TCR associations to individual alleles was difficult when HLA alleles, especially DR and DQ, strongly co-occurred. A cluster of highly shared sequence variants was judged likely to be a technical artifact of the sequencing pipeline. A later analysis associated about 16,000 TCR beta sequences with specific HLA alleles at a false discovery rate of 0.05. For the cohort, immune exposure information was limited to CMV serostatus. Because HLA typing was missing for some donors at each locus, association tests included only the typed subset. A later analysis found that HLA-associated TCR beta chains were more clonally expanded and had lower generation probabilities than equally common non-associated chains. Some IMGT-functional V segments, including TRBV6-2 and TRBV6-3, could not be told apart with the 87-base-pair reads, so those segments were excluded.

CDR1 is given as LNHNV and CDR2 as YYDKDF, both from the germline V gene (reference sequence). V trim: 5 bases; J trim: 3 bases; unmatched bases: 11. CDR3 length: 16 amino acids, cysteine to phenylalanine. Kept here is only the CDR3 DNA, which spans 48 bases and is read in frame from base 1. The cohort comprised 670 or so healthy bone marrow donors. Cohort members were all nominally healthy when sampled, although unrecorded immune exposures were likely present. The donor tested CMV seropositive, placing the donor among the 290 or so seropositive members of the cohort. Each donor provided a peripheral blood sample, and peripheral blood mononuclear cells were used for TCR beta sequencing. Genomic DNA extraction from the blood cell samples was performed with the Qiagen DNeasy Blood Extraction Kit. The sample holds a few counts of this clone. It lacks a known antigen. Per-base qualities were not stored, and no clone one base away is much larger.

The library was obtained by the immunoSEQ multiplex PCR assay. A mixture of 60 forward primers for TCR Vbeta segments and 13 reverse primers for TCR Jbeta segments was used in the multiplex PCR. A multiplex PCR assay on genomic DNA amplified the CDR3 region of rearranged TCR beta genes. On the Illumina HiSeq System, the amplified TCR beta libraries were sequenced as 87-base-pair reads. As for the original processing: A later analysis tallied roughly 80 million unique TCR beta chains across the 700 or so repertoires, and approximately 12 million of those chains were shared by two or more donors. Raw reads were error-corrected and collapsed into unique sequences by a nearest-neighbor algorithm in which closely related sequences were merged to remove PCR and sequencing errors. Alignment of CDR3 sequences to IMGT reference sequences was used to assign V, D and J gene segments. For a sequence to be retained, a match of at least six nucleotides to both a V gene segment and a J gene segment was required. A rearrangement was called productive if the CDR3 had no stop codons and remained in frame with V and J, and every other rearrangement was called non-productive. Following IMGT convention, CDR3 was defined as the stretch from the second conserved V-encoded cysteine up to the conserved J-encoded phenylalanine. The earlier analysis of approximately 500 of the donors excluded sequences that lacked an unambiguous match to a single V gene segment. An earlier analysis of 587 of the donors called V segments functional above 56.7% productive rearrangements and segregating when the between-donor standard deviation exceeded 5%. To diagnose cytomegalovirus status from the catalog of TCR beta chain sequences, a statistical classification framework was built. In a later analysis, TCR nucleotide sequences were compared against IMGT/GENE-DB human TR gene sequences so that V and J genes could be assigned. The TCRdist pipeline was used in a later analysis to assign CDR3 sequences and most-parsimonious VDJ recombination scenarios. A later analysis defined each TCR beta chain by its CDR3 amino acid sequence plus V-gene family, and excluded reads lacking a unique V-gene family. In a later analysis, approximately 590 highly shared, low-generation-probability nucleotide sequences were removed to address suspected cross-contamination and a sequencing artifact. A later analysis calculated a clonal expansion index for each public chain from normalized within-repertoire ranks of inferred template counts. Generation probabilities in a later analysis came from a VDJ recombination model fitted to out-of-frame rearrangements, and those results were checked against IGoR. Hypergeometric tests were used in a later analysis to score TCR-TCR, TCR-HLA and TCR-CMV co-occurrence, with a repertoire-size bias correction applied to the TCR pairs. A later analysis estimated false discovery rates by permuting HLA or CMV assignments 20 times. In a later analysis, co-occurring TCRs were grouped with DBSCAN, and TCRdist sequence similarity was added when clustering was performed within HLA-allele-positive subsets. Repertoires with fewer than 30,000 or more than 120,000 public chains were left out of co-occurrence clustering, as were four to six repertoires with anomalous nucleotide sharing. TCRdb carries this immuneACCESS record with in-frame sequences only. Its versions omit some clonotypes, under half of them owing to an unresolved V gene in the studies checked, with the rest unexplained. That table supplies the V and J calls and clone size; D and trimming were determined from the DNA. Recorded for this sample are approximately 100,000 clones; over 60% of them occurred a single time. The ten biggest clones cover 11% of the sample.

The sequence came from a man aged 35-49 years in good health and CMV-seropositive. The chain couples TRBV15 to TRBJ2-3, and 7 junctional nucleotides match TRBD2. The sample was PBMCs. The nucleotides read TGTGCCACCAGCTTCGGCGGGCGGGGGAGGACAGATACGCAGTATTTT. This gives the protein CATSFGGRGRTDTQYF. The CDR3 plus the reference TRBV15 and TRBJ2-3 genes for the other parts give the full variable domain: DAMVIQNPRYQVTQFGKPVTLSCSQTLNHNVMYWYQQKSSQAPKLLFHYYDKDFNNEADTPDNFQSRRPNTSFCFLDIRSPGLGDTAMYLCATSFGGRGRTDTQYFGPGTRLTVL.